The 18 T cell receptor beta chains presented below share a single source sample, sequenced in a study of CD8 T cells in ankylosing spondylitis (dated by TCRdb to 2016 to 2017). Summary of the overall study and its limitations: Blood from ankylosing spondylitis patients appeared to be characterized by a TCR beta motif made up of under 10 highly homologous amino acid variants.

What these receptors recognize is not known. Receptors were amplified or captured by 5' RACE. Instrument used: Illumina HiSeq 2500. TCRdb's own reprocessing of the public reads used fastp at Q25 and MiXCR and kept productive beta chains. Each CDR3 protein appears once, grouped with its most common genes and DNA. Across this sample there are roughly 300,000 distinct CDR3 sequences, with 6.5% to 10% seen only once. 13% to 15% of the sample goes to the ten largest clones. Sequences were obtained from blood, either unsorted or a sorted T cell fraction (not recorded which). The source of these receptors is a male donor with ankylosing spondylitis.

There are a few counts of this clonotype. The J gene is TRBJ2-7, the V gene TRBV14; 10 nucleotides match TRBD2. This CDR3 is built from 18 residues. Germline assignment: CDR1 SGHDN and CDR2 FVKESK. The V gene end was trimmed by 5 bases and the J gene end by 7 bases; junction bases not matched to a gene: 20. CDR3 in amino acids: CASSSRLQLAGTSDEQYF. In nucleotides, the CDR3 is TGTGCCAGCAGCTCACGCCTTCAACTAGCGGGGACCAGTGATGAGCAGTACTTC. The whole variable domain, filled in from reference TRBV14 and TRBJ2-7, reads EAGVTQFPSHSVIEKGQTVTLRCDPISGHDNLYWYRRVMGKEIKFLLHFVKESKQDESGMPNNRFLAERTGGTYSTLKVQPAELEDSGVYFCASSSRLQLAGTSDEQYFGPGTRLTVT.

This clonotype has a count of ten or more. This chain links TRBV14 with TRBJ2-2; tentatively, D is TRBD1 (5 bases). V was pared by 3 bases and J by 6 bases, with 11 bases between. The germline CDR1 and CDR2 sequences are SGHDN and FVKESK. The CDR3 length is 14 residues. The CDR3 sequence: CASSQNLQAGELFF. The CDR3 region has the DNA TGTGCCAGCAGCCAGAACCTACAGGCCGGGGAGCTGTTTTTT.

This clonotype was observed a handful of times. The rearrangement uses TRBV28 and TRBJ2-3; 12 bases line up with TRBD2. Germline loops: CDR1 MDHEN, CDR2 SYDVKM. Germline trimming cut 5 bases from V and 2 bases from J; bases unmatched to any gene: 5. This CDR3 spans 16 amino acids. In nucleotides, the CDR3 is TGTGCCAGCAGTCCCCGGACTAGCGGGATCACAGATACGCAGTATTTT. It encodes CASSPRTSGITDTQYF.

V and J are TRBV15 and TRBJ2-3, with D hard to call. Germline V gene lookup returns CDR1 LNHNV and CDR2 YYDKDF (reference sequence). This CDR3 spans 13 amino acids. Trimming pared 0 bases from V and 1 base from J, leaving 2 bases between. The DNA of the CDR3 is TGTGCCACCAGCAGAGAGGGCACAGATACGCAGTATTTT. Residues: CATSREGTDTQYF.

The genes are TRBV20-1 and TRBJ2-7; D perhaps matches TRBD2 (6 bases). There are 13 residues in the CDR3. Per the germline V gene, CDR1 is DFQATT and CDR2 is SNEGSKA (reference sequence). V gave up 6 bases and J gave up 3 bases, with 15 bases separating them. CDR3 DNA sequence: TGCAGTGCAAGACTAGGGCAGAACTACGAGCAGTACTTC. Encoded protein: CSARLGQNYEQYF.

This clonotype has just a few counts. This chain uses TRBV11-1 with TRBJ2-1; possibly TRBD1 for D (5 bases). The germline V gene encodes CDR1 SGHAT and CDR2 FQDESV (reference sequence). There are 16 residues in the CDR3. V lost 1 base, J lost 2 bases, and 12 bases lay in between. CDR3 coding DNA: TGTGCCAGCAGCTTAGGGGGCGGATACACCTACAATGAGCAGTTCTTC. Amino acids: CASSLGGGYTYNEQFF.

The chain couples TRBV6-1 to TRBJ2-1, with D possibly being TRBD2 (6 bases). Germline V gene data show CDR1 as MNHNS and CDR2 as SASEGT. Trimming removed 8 bases at V and 6 bases at J, with 17 bases between. The CDR3 is 14 amino acids. The CDR3 nucleotides are TGTGCCAGCTCCCCCCGACTAGTTTTCAATGAGCAGTTCTTC. Protein: CASSPRLVFNEQFF.

The table lists this clonotype with a few counts. The chain joins TRBV20-1 to TRBJ2-1, with 9 bases matching TRBD2. With V trimmed by 7 bases and J by 5 bases, 9 bases remained unmatched. The CDR3 sequence is 14 residues long. Per the germline V gene, CDR1 is DFQATT and CDR2 is SNEGSKA (reference sequence). The CDR3 DNA sequence: TGCAGTGTGTGGGGGGCGGGAGGGCACAATGAGCAGTTCTTC. Its protein product is CSVWGAGGHNEQFF.

This clonotype came up a few times. The rearrangement uses TRBV20-1 and TRBJ1-5; 7 bases fit TRBD1. The CDR3 runs 12 residues. V lost 4 bases to trimming and J lost 9 bases; unmatched junction nucleotides: 6. CDR1 is DFQATT, CDR2 SNEGSKA, per germline (reference sequence). The CDR3 loop reads CSATKDRPPQHF. In nucleotides, the CDR3 is TGCAGTGCTACAAAGGACAGGCCGCCCCAGCATTTT.

This chain connects TRBV19 to TRBJ2-3, with D perhaps TRBD2 (5 bases). V lost 9 bases to trimming and J lost 0 bases, with 10 bases between them. The length of the CDR3 is 13 residues. The V gene's germline CDR1 is LNHDA and CDR2 SQIVND (reference sequence). CDR3 nucleotide sequence: TGTGCCAGCTTGGGGAGAAGCACAGATACGCAGTATTTT. It is translated as CASLGRSTDTQYF.

This rearrangement joins TRBV20-1 to TRBJ2-2; D uncertain. This CDR3 is built from 12 residues. Trimming shortened V by 4 bases and J by 5 bases, and 8 bases separated the two germline ends. Germline V CDR1 and CDR2: DFQATT, SNEGSKA (reference sequence). The CDR3 DNA reads TGCAGTGCTACTTATAAGACCGGGGAGCTGTTTTTT. Translating it yields CSATYKTGELFF.

This clonotype was seen many times. The rearrangement links TRBV5-1 to TRBJ2-2, with a weak D call TRBD1 (5 bases). CDR1 is SGHRS and CDR2 is YFSETQ in the germline V gene. This CDR3 has 15 amino acids. V was clipped by 0 bases and J by 6 bases, with 12 bases between them. CDR3 amino acids: CASSLAGFLAGELFF. CDR3 coding DNA: TGCGCCAGCAGCTTGGCAGGGTTCCTGGCCGGGGAGCTGTTTTTT.

The rearrangement uses TRBV28 and TRBJ2-7; TRBD1 matches 9 bases. The V gene end was trimmed by 2 bases and the J gene end by 5 bases; junction bases not matched to a gene: 4. CDR1 is MDHEN, CDR2 SYDVKM, per germline. The CDR3 runs to 14 residues. The CDR3 DNA follows: TGTGCCAGCAGTTTAACGGGACAGGGAGACGAGCAGTACTTC. Protein product: CASSLTGQGDEQYF.

This clonotype was found many times. The J gene is TRBJ2-3, the V gene TRBV5-6; TRBD1 matches at 7 bases. This CDR3 is built from 16 residues. Germline CDR1 is SGHDT and CDR2 is YYEEEE. V shed 0 bases and J 0 bases; nucleotides not matched to a gene: 4. The DNA of the CDR3 is TGTGCCAGCAGCTTGGCCGTGACAGGGAGCACAGATACGCAGTATTTT. This gives the protein CASSLAVTGSTDTQYF. Looking up the rest from reference TRBV5-6 and TRBJ2-3 gives the full variable domain: DAGVTQSPTHLIKTRGQQVTLRCSPKSGHDTVSWYQQALGQGPQFIFQYYEEEERQRGNFPDRFSGHQFPNYSSELNVNALLLGDSALYLCASSLAVTGSTDTQYFGPGTRLTVL.

Remarks on this clonotype: A much larger clone differs by one base, so this may be a read error. The chain joins TRBV5-6 to TRBJ2-1, with 8 bases that match TRBD1. The CDR3 covers 17 residues. The germline CDR1 and CDR2 sequences are SGHDT and YYEEEE. J lost 2 bases, V lost 8 bases, and 15 bases had no gene match. The CDR3 sequence is CARSPGARGLPYNEQFF. Here the CDR3 DNA reads TGTGCCAGGAGCCCAGGGGCCAGGGGGCTGCCCTACAATGAGCAGTTCTTC.

Points on this clonotype: A read error may explain this, as a much larger clone is one base away. The chain uses TRBV29-1 and TRBJ1-2, with no clear D. This CDR3 comprises 12 residues. The V gene's germline CDR1 is SQVTM and CDR2 ANQGSEA. V lost 1 base and J 11 bases, leaving 14 bases between the germline ends. CDR3 in DNA: TGCAGCGTTGAAGGGGAGGCGGCGACTTACACCTTC. Residues: CSVEGEAATYTF.

This chain links TRBV4-2 with TRBJ2-7; either TRBD1 or TRBD2 may supply D (5 bases each). This CDR3 has 15 amino acids. Germline-derived CDR1 and CDR2 are LGHNA and YNFKEQ. V dropped 0 bases and J dropped 2 bases, with 11 bases sitting between them. CDR3 nucleotides: TGTGCCAGCAGCCAAGACTGGGGGAGAACCTACGAGCAGTACTTC. This sequence encodes CASSQDWGRTYEQYF.

The chain employs TRBV24-1 and TRBJ2-2, with D uncertain. The V gene lost 5 bases and the J gene lost 4 bases, with 7 bases spanning the gap. This CDR3 has 13 amino acids. CDR1 and CDR2 from the germline V gene are KGHDR and SFDVKD. In DNA, the CDR3 is TGTGCCACCAGTGCCCGAGCCACCGGGGAGCTGTTTTTT. Amino acid sequence: CATSARATGELFF.